This T cell receptor (beta chain) is from a study of blood T cell repertoires in COVID-19. Germline V gives CDR1 MNHEY, CDR2 SVGEGT. Trimming took 4 bases from V and 2 from J, leaving 15 bases between them. This CDR3 has 16 amino acids. TCRdb's table, derived via immunoSEQ multiplex PCR, lists solely in-frame clones and lacks some. The profile shows about 210,000 clones, around 80% of them singletons. The sequenced material came from peripheral blood. The chain couples TRBV6-2 or TRBV6-3 to TRBJ2-1, with D perhaps TRBD2 (5 bases). The receptor was derived from a man between 40 and 49 years old who had recovered from COVID-19. The CDR3, as DNA: TGTGCCAGCAGTTCCCTGGAAGCGGAGGCCTACAATGAGCAGTTCTTC. This gives the protein CASSSLEAEAYNEQFF.